These 17 T cell receptor beta chains were sequenced from one sample in a study of blood T cell repertoires in COVID-19. Data came from immunoSEQ multiplex PCR; TCRdb stores just in-frame clones and leaves some out. The top ten clones hold 8.5% of a sample with about 42,000 clones, approximately 80% of them seen once. Sequencing used peripheral blood. Receptor source: a man between 65 and 85 years old with active or convalescent COVID-19.

V gene TRBV28 combines with J gene TRBJ1-4; a weak D match, TRBD1 (5 bases). The V end lost 4 bases, the J end lost 0 bases, and 9 bases lay between the germline ends. Germline loops: CDR1 MDHEN, CDR2 SYDVKM. This CDR3 is built from 15 residues. CDR3 sequence reads: CASSSTGATNEKLFF. CDR3 nucleotide sequence: TGTGCCAGCAGTTCGACGGGGGCAACTAATGAAAAACTGTTTTTT.

J is TRBJ1-6 and V is TRBV11-2, with D maybe TRBD1 (5 bases). Germline assignment: CDR1 SGHAT and CDR2 FQNNGV. V lost 5 bases and J lost 0, with 14 bases in between. This CDR3 has 17 amino acids. CDR3 residues: CASSLDRGSSYNSPLHF. In DNA form, the CDR3 reads TGTGCCAGCAGCCTCGATCGGGGGAGCTCCTATAATTCACCCCTCCACTTT.

This clone appeared once. The chain is built from TRBV10-1 and TRBJ2-3, with D uncertain. V was trimmed by 2 bases and J by 5 bases, leaving 5 bases between them. Germline assignment: CDR1 WNHNN and CDR2 SYGVQD (reference sequence). The CDR3 has 12 amino acids. The CDR3 loop is CASSEGRDTQYF. The CDR3 DNA reads TGCGCCAGCAGTGAGGGCAGAGATACGCAGTATTTT.

V gene TRBV27 combines with J gene TRBJ2-2; D is unresolved. Germline V gene sequence: CDR1 MNHEY, CDR2 SMNVEV (reference sequence). V dropped 3 bases and J dropped 4 bases, with 9 bases sitting between them. This CDR3 contains 14 residues. CDR3 bases: TGTGCCAGCAGTTTGAAACTTACCACCGGGGAGCTGTTTTTT. This gives the protein CASSLKLTTGELFF.

This CDR3 is CASRRTGYEQYF. CDR3 DNA sequence: TGTGCCAGCAGACGAACAGGGTACGAGCAGTACTTC. V and J are TRBV2 and TRBJ2-7; possible D gene TRBD1, 6 bases. Between the trimmed V and J ends, which lost 6 bases and 4 bases, there was a span of 10 bases. The CDR3 consists of 12 residues. Per germline, CDR1 SNHLY and CDR2 FYNNEI. The full variable domain, completed using reference TRBV2 and TRBJ2-7, is EPEVTQTPSHQVTQMGQEVILRCVPISNHLYFYWYRQILGQKVEFLVSFYNNEISEKSEIFDDQFSVERPDGSNFTLKIRSTKLEDSAMYFCASRRTGYEQYFGPGTRLTVT.

The DNA for the CDR3 is TGTGCCAGCGTAGAACAGGATAGATATGGCTACACCTTC. Translating it yields CASVEQDRYGYTF. The chain joins TRBV6-5 to TRBJ1-2; D might be TRBD1 (5 bases). Germline V gives CDR1 MNHEY, CDR2 SVGAGI. V lost 8 bases to trimming and J lost 5 bases, with 15 bases between them. CDR3 length: 13 amino acids.

The rearrangement links TRBV20-1 to TRBJ2-3, with a possible D match to TRBD1 (5 bases). The V and J ends lost 4 bases and 6 bases respectively, with 8 bases between them. Per germline, CDR1 DFQATT and CDR2 SNEGSKA (reference sequence). This CDR3 has 11 amino acids. CDR3 DNA: TGCAGTGCTACAGGGTGGGATACGCAGTATTTT. It translates to CSATGWDTQYF.

The V call is TRBV3-1 (or the pseudogene TRBV3-2), the J call TRBJ2-7, with D maybe TRBD1 (6 bases). V was clipped by 0 bases and J by 2 bases, with 11 bases between them. The CDR3 spans 15 residues. Germline CDR1 reads LGHDT; CDR2 reads YNNKEL (reference sequence). In DNA form, the CDR3 reads TGTGCCAGCAGCCAAGATCGGGGACAAGCCTACGAGCAGTACTTC. This sequence encodes CASSQDRGQAYEQYF.

This rearrangement joins TRBV7-2 to TRBJ1-1; the D is unclear. The CDR3 length is 15 residues. Germline CDR1 is SGHTA and CDR2 is FQGNSA. The ends were cut back, 2 bases at V and 2 bases at J, with 12 bases in the middle. In nucleotides, the CDR3 is TGTGCCAGCAGCTTATACAGAAATAAAAACACTGAAGCTTTCTTT. Its translation is CASSLYRNKNTEAFF.

This sequence joins TRBV5-1 and TRBJ1-5, with D unresolved. The germline CDR1 and CDR2 sequences are SGHRS and YFSETQ. The CDR3 loop spans 16 amino acids. V was clipped by 2 bases and J by 5 bases, with 17 bases between them. The CDR3, as DNA: TGCGCCAGCAGCTTCATTACGGTTTCCGGGGATCAGCCCCAGCATTTT. Protein: CASSFITVSGDQPQHF.

V and J are TRBV10-3 and TRBJ2-5, with a tentative D call TRBD2 (5 bases). CDR1 and CDR2 from the germline V gene are ENHRY and SYGVKD. V shed 3 bases and J shed 2 bases, with 10 bases lying between them. This CDR3 spans 14 amino acids. The chain's CDR3 is CAISERAVQETQYF. As DNA, the CDR3 is TGTGCCATCAGTGAAAGAGCGGTTCAAGAGACCCAGTACTTC.

The J gene is TRBJ1-1, the V gene TRBV28; D is perhaps TRBD1 (6 bases). Trimming shortened V by 7 bases and J by 1 base, and 19 bases separated the two germline ends. The germline gives CDR1 MDHEN, CDR2 SYDVKM. This CDR3 has 16 residues. This chain's CDR3 is CASISGGRYSNTEAFF. The CDR3 region has the DNA TGTGCCAGCATAAGTGGGGGCCGCTACTCGAACACTGAAGCTTTCTTT.

This clone showed up just once. This chain uses TRBV10-2 with TRBJ2-7; TRBD1 agrees at 8 bases. Germline assignment: CDR1 WSHSY and CDR2 SAAADI. The CDR3 totals 12 residues. The V segment lost 6 bases and the J segment 6 bases; nucleotides outside the gene matches: 4. CDR3 loop: CASRDRVFEQYF. In DNA form, the CDR3 reads TGCGCCAGCAGGGACAGGGTGTTCGAGCAGTACTTC.

This chain joins TRBV5-1 and TRBJ2-7, with 8 bases matching TRBD1. Germline V gene lookup returns CDR1 SGHRS and CDR2 YFSETQ. The CDR3 sequence is 15 residues long. The trim removed 5 bases at V and 0 bases at J, leaving 7 bases unmatched. The CDR3 coding sequence is TGCGCCAGCAGATCTAGGGGACAGGCCTCCTACGAGCAGTACTTC. Its translation is CASRSRGQASYEQYF. The full variable domain, its missing parts supplied by reference TRBV5-1 and TRBJ2-7, is KAGVTQTPRYLIKTRGQQVTLSCSPISGHRSVSWYQQTPGQGLQFLFEYFSETQRNKGNFPGRFSGRQFSNSRSEMNVSTLELGDSALYLCASRSRGQASYEQYFGPGTRLTVT.

This chain links TRBV5-1 with TRBJ2-3, with TRBD2 matching over 11 bases. The V gene's germline CDR1 is SGHRS and CDR2 YFSETQ. There are 15 residues in the CDR3. With 1 base clipped from V and 9 bases from J, the junction kept 7 bases outside the gene matches. CDR3: CASSLQGSGGETQYF. Written as DNA, the CDR3 is TGCGCCAGCAGCTTGCAAGGTAGCGGGGGGGAGACGCAGTATTTT.

The J gene is TRBJ2-5, the V gene TRBV2; D is perhaps TRBD1 (5 bases). This CDR3 contains 13 residues. Germline V lookup: CDR1 SNHLY, CDR2 FYNNEI. The V end lost 7 bases, the J end lost 5 bases, and 14 bases lay between the germline ends. CDR3 nucleotides: TGTGCCAGCAACATAGTCAGGGCGGAGACCCAGTACTTC. Translation: CASNIVRAETQYF.

The count of this clone is one. V and J are TRBV5-1 and TRBJ1-2, with 7 bases identical to TRBD1. CDR1 and CDR2 from the germline V gene are SGHRS and YFSETQ. Trimming removed 4 bases from V and 1 base from J; junction bases left unmatched: 1. The CDR3 is made up of 13 amino acids. CDR3 protein: CASSRDSNYGYTF. CDR3 nucleotide sequence: TGCGCCAGCAGCCGGGACAGTAACTATGGCTACACCTTC.